This TCR beta chain was captured in a study of shared clonotypes between healthy human individuals. The CDR3 is made up of 16 amino acids. Per the germline V gene, CDR1 is MDHEN and CDR2 is SYDVKM. V trimming: 4 bases; J trimming: 2 bases; junction bases outside the gene matches: 7. Sequenced by immunoSEQ multiplex PCR; TCRdb stores in-frame clones only, minus some. The sample records approximately 1.1 million clones, around 78% being singletons. The clonotype was recovered from a young man in good health. Some clones in this sample may be carry-over from other donors' samples. The gene calls are TRBV28 and TRBJ1-5, with TRBD1 matching 8 bases. Sequencing was performed on memory CD4+ T cells from PBMCs. Noted subset: CD45RA-negative fraction. CDR3 amino acids: CASSYNRGYGNQPQHF. CDR3 bases: TGTGCCAGCAGTTATAACAGGGGGTACGGCAATCAGCCCCAGCATTTT.